These T cell receptor beta chains were read from a single sample in a study of radiation and T cells in renal cell carcinoma. Sequenced by immunoSEQ multiplex PCR; TCRdb stores in-frame clones only, minus some. The sample shows roughly 120,000 clones, 81% of them seen only once. Sample: blood, taken from a patient whose treatment included radiotherapy and nephrectomy. The receptors stem from a woman in her sixties or seventies with renal cell carcinoma. CDR3s include the opening cysteine and the closing phenylalanine or tryptophan. Fields, in order: J gene, V gene, CDR3 protein.

>TRBJ1-1|TRBV6-1
CATNLGQGISEAFF
>TRBJ2-7|TRBV6-5
CASSYGTDSSYEQYF
>TRBJ2-3|TRBV30
CAWEATSAYTDTQYF
>TRBJ1-4|TRBV11-2
CASSFPGTGEKLFF
>TRBJ1-1|TRBV28
CASSLWRGRDTEAFF
>TRBJ2-2|TRBV4-1
CASTDLPGTGELFF
>TRBJ2-5|TRBV6-1
CASSVRDRGEETQYF
>-|TRBV27
CASTNYEQYF
>TRBJ1-5|TRBV9
CASSPTGGNQPQHF
>TRBJ2-3|TRBV19
CASSTGQELLVNTQYF
>TRBJ1-2|TRBV2
CASKLTAGDGYTF
>TRBJ2-3|TRBV5-1
CASSLAGTSGTDTQYF
>TRBJ2-7|TRBV7-6
CASSLPGALHEQYF
>TRBJ1-1|TRBV19
CASSSKLNTEAFF
>TRBJ2-1|TRBV19
CASSQTPFGYNEQFF
>TRBJ2-1|TRBV7-2
CASSPRGQWGNEQFF
>TRBJ2-2|TRBV7-2
CASSFDGRSTGELFF
>TRBJ2-2|TRBV4-3
CASSQEVLVSGRNTGELFF
>TRBJ2-7|TRBV11-1
CASSFLPGTYEQYF
>TRBJ1-4|TRBV9
CASSVGQDNEKLFF
>TRBJ2-3|TRBV5-5
CASSQGRGTDTQYF
>TRBJ1-2|TRBV6-5
CASSLGQGMGGYTF
>TRBJ2-1|TRBV6-1
CASSEPSSYNEQFF
>TRBJ1-2|TRBV19
CASSIEGTGLLYGYTF
>TRBJ2-7|TRBV6-1
CASTGQGDEQYF
>TRBJ2-3|TRBV5-1
CASSLVDRDTDTQYF
>TRBJ1-5|TRBV6-1
CASSGGVNSNQPQHF
>TRBJ1-1|TRBV30
CAWSRWGVSLNTEAFF
>TRBJ2-3|TRBV10-3
CAISEVSGPDMADTQYF
>TRBJ2-3|TRBV4-1
CASSQYRDRADTQYF
>TRBJ2-2|TRBV19
CASNGGRSGVTGELFF
>TRBJ1-2|TRBV19
CASSPGIYGYTF
>TRBJ1-5|TRBV2
CASTPQGNQPQHF
>TRBJ1-2|TRBV30
CAWSKWGGYTF
>TRBJ1-2|TRBV14
CASSLGQGGGYTF
>TRBJ1-2|TRBV28
CASSLTRTNYGYTF
>TRBJ2-6|TRBV7-3
CASSTDASGISGANVLTF
>TRBJ1-6|TRBV5-1
CASSLGQGVNSPLHF
>TRBJ2-7|TRBV4-2
CASSQDRGASSYEQYF
>TRBJ1-4|TRBV2
CASSSGTGSKKLFF
>TRBJ1-2|TRBV9
CASSVAGTTNYGYTF
>TRBJ1-2|TRBV9
CASTLSPRGDYGYTF
>TRBJ2-7|TRBV5-6
CASSLVRNTYEQYF
>TRBJ2-1|TRBV2
CASSEGEPIDNEQFF
>TRBJ1-2|TRBV6-6
CASRNTNYGYTF
>TRBJ2-7|TRBV5-6
CASSLGGDSYEQYF
>TRBJ2-6|TRBV18
CASGGTGSGANVLTF
>TRBJ1-2|TRBV19
CASSIFDSYNYGYTF
>TRBJ1-2|TRBV6-5
CASSYSNAAPHGYTF
>TRBJ1-2|TRBV19
CASSATPGGGYTF
>TRBJ2-1|TRBV28
CASGKPGLAGYLSYNEQFF
>TRBJ2-5|TRBV6-1
CASRPPGQGRETQYF
>TRBJ1-1|TRBV28
CACRGGTEFFF
>TRBJ2-2|TRBV6-1
CATLAGYGELFF
>TRBJ2-2|TRBV4-1
CASSPQGNTGELFF
>TRBJ1-6|TRBV11-2
CASSLVARSSPLHF